This T cell receptor (beta chain) comes out of a study of shared clonotypes between healthy human individuals. Study-wide points: Depth of sequencing was expected to influence donor clonotype sharing. Few donors restricted represented genetic and exposure-history diversity.

Genomic DNA (from each subset) was split evenly across several immunoSEQ plates. The table came from immunoSEQ multiplex PCR; TCRdb's copy has only in-frame clones and leaves some out. Among about half a million clones listed, around 73% were seen once. To note about this clone: No antigen is known for it.

The CDR3 totals 16 residues. CDR1 and CDR2 from the germline V gene are SGHRS and YFSETQ. V dropped 0 bases and J dropped 0 bases, with 11 bases sitting between them. The genes are TRBV5-1 and TRBJ2-3; possibly TRBD2 for D (6 bases). The TCR was taken from a woman aged 40 to 50 in good health. Some clones in this sample may be carry-over from other donors' samples. Input material: PBMCs. CDR3 sequence reads: CASSLAGGASTDTQYF. The CDR3 bases are TGCGCCAGCAGCTTGGCCGGAGGGGCCAGCACAGATACGCAGTATTTT.